The 19 T cell receptor beta chains below all came from one sample that was sequenced in a study of immune evolution from preneoplasia to lung adenocarcinoma. The protocol was immunoSEQ multiplex PCR, while the TCRdb copy is restricted to in-frame clones and leaves out a portion. The sample carries roughly 5,000 clones, just under 80% recorded once. The sequencing sample was made of FFPE minimally invasive lung adenocarcinoma tissue. All receptors derive from a person aged 55-79 years with lung adenocarcinoma.

The genes are TRBV6-4 and TRBJ2-3; tentative D call: TRBD2 (6 bases). The germline V and J ends were trimmed by 4 bases and 0 bases, with 20 bases remaining between them. The germline V gene encodes CDR1 MRHNA and CDR2 SNTAGT. The CDR3 contains 18 residues. The CDR3 here is CASSAEGGSGGSTDTQYF. CDR3 DNA: TGTGCCAGCAGTGCAGAAGGAGGTAGCGGAGGAAGCACAGATACGCAGTATTTT.

The chain uses TRBV28 and TRBJ2-7, with a tentative D call TRBD2 (6 bases). Trimming left V 11 bases short and J 4 bases short, with 21 bases between. CDR1 and CDR2 from the germline V gene are MDHEN and SYDVKM. The CDR3 consists of 14 residues. The CDR3, as DNA: TGTGCCGCGACAAGGGCAGGGAGGTGGTACGAGCAGTACTTC. Its translation is CAATRAGRWYEQYF.

This chain joins TRBV7-6 and TRBJ1-5; D not resolved. This CDR3 region has 13 residues. The V end lost 5 bases, the J end lost 7 bases, and 12 bases lay between the germline ends. The germline gives CDR1 SGHVS, CDR2 FNYEAQ. Here the CDR3 DNA reads TGTGCCAGCAGCCTAGAGGTGGGCCAGCCCCAGCATTTT. It translates to CASSLEVGQPQHF. The whole variable domain, filled in from reference TRBV7-6 and TRBJ1-5, reads GAGVSQSPRYKVTKRGQDVALRCDPISGHVSLYWYRQALGQGPEFLTYFNYEAQQDKSGLPNDRFSAERPEGSISTLTIQRTEQRDSAMYRCASSLEVGQPQHFGDGTRLSIL.

The V call is TRBV11-2, the J call TRBJ2-7; a possible D gene is TRBD1 (6 bases). Trimming removed 4 bases from V and 2 bases from J, with 12 bases in between. Germline loops: CDR1 SGHAT, CDR2 FQNNGV. This CDR3 comprises 14 residues. The CDR3 here is CASSWGPGTYEQYF. CDR3 sequence (DNA): TGTGCCAGCAGCTGGGGGCCAGGGACCTACGAGCAGTACTTC.

The chain employs TRBV15 and TRBJ2-1; 9 bases match TRBD2. Germline trimming cut 0 bases from V and 5 bases from J; bases unmatched to any gene: 2. The CDR3 sequence is 15 residues long. CDR1 LNHNV and CDR2 YYDKDF come from the germline V gene (reference sequence). Here the CDR3 reads CATSRDSGSHNEQFF. The CDR3, as DNA: TGTGCCACCAGCAGAGATAGCGGGAGCCACAATGAGCAGTTCTTC. Using reference TRBV15 and TRBJ2-1 for the parts outside the CDR3, the full variable domain is DAMVIQNPRYQVTQFGKPVTLSCSQTLNHNVMYWYQQKSSQAPKLLFHYYDKDFNNEADTPDNFQSRRPNTSFCFLDIRSPGLGDTAMYLCATSRDSGSHNEQFFGPGTRLTVL.

The chain joins TRBV27 to TRBJ2-1; TRBD1 aligns across 7 bases. V shed 6 bases and J 7 bases; nucleotides not matched to a gene: 12. The length of the CDR3 is 15 residues. CDR1 MNHEY and CDR2 SMNVEV come from the germline V gene (reference sequence). The CDR3 sequence: CASSAPDRLLNEQFF. The CDR3 DNA reads as TGTGCCAGCAGCGCGCCGGACAGGCTTCTAAATGAGCAGTTCTTC.

The chain recombines TRBV19 with TRBJ2-3, with 8 bases fitting TRBD2. The CDR3 extends over 14 amino acids. V shed 5 bases and J 4 bases; nucleotides not matched to a gene: 5. Germline V gives CDR1 LNHDA, CDR2 SQIVND (reference sequence). The CDR3 nucleotides read TGTGCCAGTAGTTCCCGGGGGGGATCAGATACGCAGTATTTT. This encodes CASSSRGGSDTQYF.

The J gene is TRBJ2-1, the V gene TRBV27; 14 bases match TRBD2. The length of the CDR3 is 16 residues. CDR1 is MNHEY, CDR2 SMNVEV, per germline (reference sequence). Trimming removed 2 bases from V and 7 bases from J; junction bases left unmatched: 4. The DNA of the CDR3 is TGTGCCAGCAGTTTACTGACTAGCGGGAGGGTGAATGAGCAGTTCTTC. Amino acid sequence: CASSLLTSGRVNEQFF.

Worth noting for this clone: Other DNA sequences within the sample encode an identical CDR3. The CDR3 spells CASSPFARGSLLETQYF. CDR3 DNA sequence: TGTGCCAGCAGCCCGTTCGCCCGGGGGAGTCTCCTAGAGACCCAGTACTTC. The chain links TRBV5-6 to TRBJ2-5, with D maybe TRBD2 (6 bases). V lost 4 bases, J lost 4 bases, and 23 bases lay in between. The germline V gene encodes CDR1 SGHDT and CDR2 YYEEEE. The CDR3 is 17 residues long.

The chain uses TRBV29-1 and TRBJ2-2; D possibly corresponds to TRBD1 (5 bases). The CDR3 runs to 13 residues. Germline V gene lookup returns CDR1 SQVTM and CDR2 ANQGSEA. With 4 bases removed from V and 4 bases from J, the gap between germline ends came to 10 bases. The CDR3, as DNA: TGCAGCGTTGGACAGATCGCCACCGGGGAGCTGTTTTTT. Translated: CSVGQIATGELFF.

The CDR3 spells CASRDGTDNQPQHF. The CDR3 DNA sequence: TGTGCCAGCAGGGACGGGACAGACAATCAGCCCCAGCATTTT. V and J are TRBV6-1 and TRBJ1-5; 7 nucleotides agree with TRBD1. The V gene end was trimmed by 6 bases and the J gene end by 3 bases; junction bases not matched to a gene: 5. The CDR3 contains 14 residues. Germline V gene lookup returns CDR1 MNHNS and CDR2 SASEGT.

V usage is TRBV5-1 and J usage is TRBJ1-1, with D perhaps TRBD1 (6 bases). Between the trimmed V and J ends, which lost 4 bases and 8 bases, there was a span of 12 bases. This CDR3 region has 12 residues. Germline CDR1 SGHRS, CDR2 YFSETQ. This CDR3 reads CASSPETGEAFF. The CDR3 nucleotides are TGCGCCAGCAGCCCGGAAACAGGGGAAGCTTTCTTT.

The CDR3 DNA sequence: TGTGCCAGCAGCTTAGGGTCGTCGGGACCTCTTCCCCAAGAGACCCAGTACTTC. This translates into CASSLGSSGPLPQETQYF. This sequence joins TRBV11-2 and TRBJ2-5; tentatively, D is TRBD1 or TRBD2 (5 bases each). CDR3 size: 18 residues. Germline CDR1 is SGHAT and CDR2 is FQNNGV. Trimming pared 1 base from V and 1 base from J, leaving 19 bases between.

This clone was seen only a few times. The chain employs TRBV5-1 and TRBJ1-1; 9 nucleotides align to TRBD1. Looked up from germline, CDR1 is SGHRS and CDR2 is YFSETQ. The J segment lost 2 bases and the V segment lost 0 bases, leaving 5 bases of the junction unmatched. The CDR3 consists of 16 residues. The CDR3 DNA sequence: TGCGCCAGCAGCTTGGACAGGGGGCTCAGAAACACTGAAGCTTTCTTT. Translation: CASSLDRGLRNTEAFF.

This clone was seen once. The chain has TRBV6-6 and TRBJ2-3, with D perhaps TRBD2 (5 bases). CDR1 and CDR2 from the germline V gene are MNHNY and SVGAGI (reference sequence). This CDR3 region has 14 residues. The germline V and J ends were trimmed by 10 bases and 0 bases, with 14 bases remaining between them. This CDR3 is CATKDSTSTDTQYF. The CDR3 coding sequence is TGTGCCACCAAGGACTCAACTAGCACAGATACGCAGTATTTT.

The chain couples TRBV30 to TRBJ1-1; TRBD1 agrees at 10 bases. Looked up from germline, CDR1 is GTSNPN and CDR2 is SVGIG (reference sequence). V was pared by 5 bases and J by 4 bases, with 4 bases of the junction left unmatched. The CDR3 covers 13 residues. CDR3 coding DNA: TGTGCCTGGGGACAGGGGGGGAGCACTGAAGCTTTCTTT. It codes for CAWGQGGSTEAFF. Full variable domain (remainder filled in from reference TRBV30 and TRBJ1-1): SQTIHQWPATLVQPVGSPLSLECTVEGTSNPNLYWYRQAAGRGLQLLFYSVGIGQISSEVPQNLSASRPQDRQFILSSKKLLLSDSGFYLCAWGQGGSTEAFFGQGTRLTVV.

This clone has a handful of counts. V gene TRBV6-1 combines with J gene TRBJ2-7; 10 bases map to TRBD1. Germline V gene sequence: CDR1 MNHNS, CDR2 SASEGT. V shed 3 bases and J 5 bases; nucleotides not matched to a gene: 1. The CDR3 is made up of 13 amino acids. As DNA, the CDR3 is TGTGCCAGCAGTGAGGGGACAGGGGACGAGCAGTACTTC. As protein: CASSEGTGDEQYF.

The V and J genes are TRBV6-1 and TRBJ1-2; D unclear. There are 11 residues in the CDR3. V was pared by 8 bases and J by 8 bases, with 12 bases between. Germline CDR1 reads MNHNS; CDR2 reads SASEGT. CDR3 DNA sequence: TGTGCCAGCGGAGACCCCAGAGGCTACACCTTC. It codes for CASGDPRGYTF.

The chain links TRBV7-2 to TRBJ1-2; D is perhaps TRBD1 (5 bases). Germline assignment: CDR1 SGHTA and CDR2 FQGNSA. CDR3 length: 13 residues. V lost 1 base and J 8 bases, leaving 11 bases between the germline ends. The CDR3 here is CASSLDRIDGYTF. In nucleotides, the CDR3 is TGTGCCAGCAGCTTAGACAGGATTGACGGCTACACCTTC.